These 8 T cell receptor beta chains share one sample of origin, sequenced in a study of identical twins. TCRdb re-derived calls from the 5' RACE reads in MiXCR, one entry per CDR3 protein. The sample has a few hundred thousand distinct CDR3 sequences, 12% to 15% seen once. These data were also reused for a study on yellow fever vaccine responses in identical twins.

The material sequenced was CD4+ T cells sorted from blood. These receptors originate from a woman aged 18-29 years in good health.

The chain has TRBV29-1 and TRBJ2-5, with a weak D call TRBD1 (6 bases). CDR3 size: 13 residues. CDR1 and CDR2 from the germline V gene are SQVTM and ANQGSEA. Trimming cost V 3 bases and J 5 bases, with 13 bases left between them. CDR3 in DNA: TGCAGCGTTGACTCCCCTGGGGGCGAGACCCAGTACTTC. Amino acid sequence: CSVDSPGGETQYF.

J is TRBJ2-3 and V is TRBV18, with no clear D. Trimming stripped 3 bases from V and 2 bases from J, with 9 bases between. This CDR3 is built from 14 residues. The germline gives CDR1 KGHSH, CDR2 LQKENI. CDR3 loop: CASSPAAYTDTQYF. Here the CDR3 DNA reads TGTGCCAGCTCACCGGCGGCCTACACAGATACGCAGTATTTT.

The gene calls are TRBV5-1 and TRBJ2-2; the D gene is possibly TRBD1 (6 bases). This CDR3 comprises 15 residues. V was clipped by 6 bases and J by 1 base, with 13 bases between them. Germline CDR1 SGHRS, CDR2 YFSETQ. This CDR3 reads CASNALGQNTGELFF. For the CDR3, the DNA is TGCGCCAGCAACGCGTTGGGACAGAACACCGGGGAGCTGTTTTTT. Full variable domain (remainder filled in from reference TRBV5-1 and TRBJ2-2): KAGVTQTPRYLIKTRGQQVTLSCSPISGHRSVSWYQQTPGQGLQFLFEYFSETQRNKGNFPGRFSGRQFSNSRSEMNVSTLELGDSALYLCASNALGQNTGELFFGEGSRLTVL.

A few counts support this clonotype. This rearrangement joins TRBV3-1 to TRBJ2-1, with D perhaps matching TRBD1 (6 bases). V was cut by 6 bases and J by 8 bases, with 14 bases left in between. The CDR3 is made up of 13 amino acids. Germline V lookup: CDR1 LGHDT, CDR2 YNNKEL (reference sequence). The CDR3 nucleotides read TGTGCCAGCAGTAAAGGGACATTCGATGAGCAGTTCTTC. Protein: CASSKGTFDEQFF.

In its sample, this clonotype was seen many times. The chain joins TRBV5-1 to TRBJ1-1; tentatively, D is TRBD1 (5 bases). V was pared by 4 bases and J by 0 bases, with 10 bases between. The CDR3 sequence is 14 residues long. The germline gives CDR1 SGHRS, CDR2 YFSETQ. CDR3 DNA sequence: TGCGCCAGCAGCGCGGGACCGATGAACACTGAAGCTTTCTTT. Amino acids: CASSAGPMNTEAFF.

The CDR3 region has the DNA TGTGCCAGCAGCCCCAGACAGGGAACCAATTCACCCCTCCACTTT. Its protein product is CASSPRQGTNSPLHF. V is TRBV3-1 and J is TRBJ1-6; 7 nucleotides match TRBD1. V lost 4 bases, J lost 7 bases, and 7 bases stayed unmatched. This CDR3 spans 15 amino acids. Germline CDR1 is LGHDT and CDR2 is YNNKEL (reference sequence).

In regard to this clonotype: A read error may produce the germline difference seen at one junction end. CDR3: CASSPFPGGYEHYF. The CDR3 DNA follows: TGTGCCAGCAGCCCCTTTCCAGGGGGCTACGAGCATTACTTC. The chain combines TRBV7-9 with TRBJ2-7, with 8 nucleotides matching TRBD1. The CDR3 runs to 14 residues. Germline V gene data show CDR1 as SEHNR and CDR2 as FQNEAQ (reference sequence). The full variable domain, with the rest looked up from reference TRBV7-9 and TRBJ2-7, is DTGVSQNPRHKITKRGQNVTFRCDPISEHNRLYWYRQTLGQGPEFLTYFQNEAQLEKSRLLSDRFSAERPKGSFSTLEIQRTEQGDSAMYLCASSPFPGGYEHYFGPGTRLTVT.

The V call is TRBV5-1, the J call TRBJ2-3; D may be TRBD2 (5 bases). The CDR3 runs to 13 residues. The germline CDR1 and CDR2 sequences are SGHRS and YFSETQ. V was pared by 4 bases and J by 2 bases, with 8 bases between. This CDR3 reads CASSVGDTDTQYF. DNA for the CDR3: TGCGCCAGCAGCGTCGGGGACACAGATACGCAGTATTTT.